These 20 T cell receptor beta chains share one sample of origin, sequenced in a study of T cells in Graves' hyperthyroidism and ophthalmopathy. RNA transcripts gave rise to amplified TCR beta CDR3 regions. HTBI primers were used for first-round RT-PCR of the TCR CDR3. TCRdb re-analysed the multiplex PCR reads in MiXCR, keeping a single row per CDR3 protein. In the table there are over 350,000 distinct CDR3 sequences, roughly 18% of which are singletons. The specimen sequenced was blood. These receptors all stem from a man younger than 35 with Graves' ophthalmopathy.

CDR3 coding DNA: TGCAGTGCAACCGGACAGGACTATGGCTACACCTTC. This sequence encodes CSATGQDYGYTF. The rearrangement uses TRBV20-1 and TRBJ1-2; TRBD1 matches 7 bases. J lost 3 bases, V lost 6 bases, and 4 bases had no gene match. The CDR3 covers 12 residues. In germline, CDR1 is DFQATT, CDR2 SNEGSKA (reference sequence).

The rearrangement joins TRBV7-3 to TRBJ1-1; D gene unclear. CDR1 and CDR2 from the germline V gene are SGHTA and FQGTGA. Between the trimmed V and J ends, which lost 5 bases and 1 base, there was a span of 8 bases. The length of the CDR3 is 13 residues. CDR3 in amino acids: CASSTRGNTEAFF. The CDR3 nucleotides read TGTGCCAGCAGCACCCGGGGGAACACTGAAGCTTTCTTT.

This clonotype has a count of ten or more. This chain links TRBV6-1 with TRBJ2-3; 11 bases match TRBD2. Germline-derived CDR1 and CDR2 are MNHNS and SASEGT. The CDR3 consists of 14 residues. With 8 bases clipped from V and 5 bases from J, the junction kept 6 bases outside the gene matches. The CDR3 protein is CASRSGLAGDTQYF. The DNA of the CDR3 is TGTGCCAGCCGCAGTGGACTAGCGGGAGATACGCAGTATTTT.

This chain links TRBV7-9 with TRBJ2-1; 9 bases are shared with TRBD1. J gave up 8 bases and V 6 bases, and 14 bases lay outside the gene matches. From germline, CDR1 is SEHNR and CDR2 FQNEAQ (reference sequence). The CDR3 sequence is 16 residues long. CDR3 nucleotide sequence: TGTGCCAGCAGGCCAGCCGGGACAGGGAGGTTCGATGAGCAGTTCTTC. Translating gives CASRPAGTGRFDEQFF.

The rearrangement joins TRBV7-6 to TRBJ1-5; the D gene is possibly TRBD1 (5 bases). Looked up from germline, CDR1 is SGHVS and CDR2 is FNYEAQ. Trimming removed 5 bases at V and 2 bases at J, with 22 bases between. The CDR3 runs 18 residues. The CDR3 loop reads CASSRTSGTLHGNQPQHF. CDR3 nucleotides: TGTGCCAGCAGCCGAACCTCCGGGACTTTGCATGGCAATCAGCCCCAGCATTTT.

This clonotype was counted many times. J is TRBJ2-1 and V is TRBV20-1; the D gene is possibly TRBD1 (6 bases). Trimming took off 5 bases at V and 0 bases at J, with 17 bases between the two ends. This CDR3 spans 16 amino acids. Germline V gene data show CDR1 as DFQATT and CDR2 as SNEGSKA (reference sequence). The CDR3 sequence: CSASGGDKHSYNEQFF. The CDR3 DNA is TGCAGTGCTTCTGGGGGCGACAAACACTCCTACAATGAGCAGTTCTTC.

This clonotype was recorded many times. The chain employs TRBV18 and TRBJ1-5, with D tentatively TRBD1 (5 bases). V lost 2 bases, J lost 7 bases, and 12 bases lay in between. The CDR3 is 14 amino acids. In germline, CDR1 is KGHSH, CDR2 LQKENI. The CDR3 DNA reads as TGTGCCAGCTCACCAAGCCAGGGAGGACAGCCCCAGCATTTT. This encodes CASSPSQGGQPQHF. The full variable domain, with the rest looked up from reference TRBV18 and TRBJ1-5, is NAGVMQNPRHLVRRRGQEARLRCSPMKGHSHVYWYRQLPEEGLKFMVYLQKENIIDESGMPKERFSAEFPKEGPSILRIQQVVRGDSAAYFCASSPSQGGQPQHFGDGTRLSIL.

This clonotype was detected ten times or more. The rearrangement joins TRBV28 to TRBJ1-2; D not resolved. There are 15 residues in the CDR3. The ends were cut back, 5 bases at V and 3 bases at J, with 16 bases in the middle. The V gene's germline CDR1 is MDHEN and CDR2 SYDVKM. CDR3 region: CASSPPGSAHYGYTF. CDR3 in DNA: TGTGCCAGCAGTCCCCCCGGATCTGCTCACTATGGCTACACCTTC.

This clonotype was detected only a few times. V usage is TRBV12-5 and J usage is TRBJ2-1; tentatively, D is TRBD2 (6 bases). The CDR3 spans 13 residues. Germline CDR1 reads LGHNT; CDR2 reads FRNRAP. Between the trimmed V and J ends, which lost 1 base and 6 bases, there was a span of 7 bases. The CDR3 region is CASGLAGGNEQFF. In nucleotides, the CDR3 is TGTGCTAGTGGTTTGGCCGGGGGCAATGAGCAGTTCTTC. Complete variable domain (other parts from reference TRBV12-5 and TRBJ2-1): DARVTQTPRHKVTEMGQEVTMRCQPILGHNTVFWYRQTMMQGLELLAYFRNRAPLDDSGMPKDRFSAEMPDATLATLKIQPSEPRDSAVYFCASGLAGGNEQFFGPGTRLTVL.

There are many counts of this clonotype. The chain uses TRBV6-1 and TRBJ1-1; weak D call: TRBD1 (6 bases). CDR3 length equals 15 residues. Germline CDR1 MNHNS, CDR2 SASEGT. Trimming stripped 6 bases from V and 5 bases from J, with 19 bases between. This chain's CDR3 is CASSSETGSMTEAFF. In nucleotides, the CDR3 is TGTGCCAGCAGCTCGGAAACAGGGAGTATGACTGAAGCTTTCTTT.

The CDR3: CASTILGRLSGYTF. The CDR3 nucleotides read TGTGCCAGCACTATCCTGGGACGGCTGAGTGGCTACACCTTC. The chain employs TRBV2 and TRBJ1-2; D is possibly TRBD1 (5 bases). Per the germline V gene, CDR1 is SNHLY and CDR2 is FYNNEI. The CDR3 length is 14 residues. Trimming took off 7 bases at V and 7 bases at J, with 19 bases between the two ends.

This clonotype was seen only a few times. The CDR3 spells CASSLRSARGPTGELFF. The CDR3, as DNA: TGTGCCAGCAGTTTAAGATCTGCCAGGGGCCCCACCGGGGAGCTGTTTTTT. The V call is TRBV28, the J call TRBJ2-2, with TRBD1 as a possible D gene (6 bases). Germline V gene lookup returns CDR1 MDHEN and CDR2 SYDVKM. Trimming took 2 bases from V and 4 from J, leaving 17 bases between them. This CDR3 region has 17 residues.

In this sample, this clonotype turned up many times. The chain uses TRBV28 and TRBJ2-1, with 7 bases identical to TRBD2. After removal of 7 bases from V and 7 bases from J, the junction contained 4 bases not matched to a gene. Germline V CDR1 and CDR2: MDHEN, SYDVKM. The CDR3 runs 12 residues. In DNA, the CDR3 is TGTGCCAGCATCGGGGGGAGGAATGAGCAGTTCTTC. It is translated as CASIGGRNEQFF.

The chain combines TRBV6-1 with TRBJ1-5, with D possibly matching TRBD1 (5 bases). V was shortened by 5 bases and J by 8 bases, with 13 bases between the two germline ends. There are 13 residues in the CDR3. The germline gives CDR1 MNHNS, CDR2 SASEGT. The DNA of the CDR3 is TGTGCCAGCAGTAAACAGGTTGTCGAGCCCCAGCATTTT. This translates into CASSKQVVEPQHF.

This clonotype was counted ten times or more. As DNA, the CDR3 is TGTGCCACCGAGGGAAACACAGATACGCAGTATTTT. Residues: CATEGNTDTQYF. The chain is built from TRBV24-1 and TRBJ2-3; D may be TRBD2 (5 bases). Germline assignment: CDR1 KGHDR and CDR2 SFDVKD. Trimming shortened V by 9 bases and J by 2 bases, and 8 bases separated the two germline ends. CDR3 size: 12 residues.

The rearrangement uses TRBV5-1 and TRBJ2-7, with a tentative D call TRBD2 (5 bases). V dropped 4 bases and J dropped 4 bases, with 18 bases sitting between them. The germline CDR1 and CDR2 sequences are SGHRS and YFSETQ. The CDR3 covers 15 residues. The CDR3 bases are TGCGCCAGCAGCACTACTGACTACCCTTCATACGAGCAGTACTTC. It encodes CASSTTDYPSYEQYF.

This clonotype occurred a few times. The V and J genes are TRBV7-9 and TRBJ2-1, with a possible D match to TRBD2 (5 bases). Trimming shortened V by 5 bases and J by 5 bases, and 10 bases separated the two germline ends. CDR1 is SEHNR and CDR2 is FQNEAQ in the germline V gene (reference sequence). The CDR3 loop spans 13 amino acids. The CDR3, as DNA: TGTGCCAGCAGCCCCCCTAGCCACAATGAGCAGTTCTTC. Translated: CASSPPSHNEQFF.

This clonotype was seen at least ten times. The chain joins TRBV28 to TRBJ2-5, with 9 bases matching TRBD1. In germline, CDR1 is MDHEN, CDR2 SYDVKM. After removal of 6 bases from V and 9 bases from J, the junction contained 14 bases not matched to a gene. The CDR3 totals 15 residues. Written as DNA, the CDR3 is TGTGCCAGCAGCACCCGGACAGGGGTGGGTTGGGCCCAGTACTTC. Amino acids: CASSTRTGVGWAQYF.

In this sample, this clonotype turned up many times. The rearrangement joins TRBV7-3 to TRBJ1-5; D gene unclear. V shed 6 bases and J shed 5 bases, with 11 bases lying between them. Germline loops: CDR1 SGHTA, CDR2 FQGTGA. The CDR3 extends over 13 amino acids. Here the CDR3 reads CASSPDGDQPQHF. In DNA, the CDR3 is TGTGCCAGCAGTCCGGACGGAGATCAGCCCCAGCATTTT.

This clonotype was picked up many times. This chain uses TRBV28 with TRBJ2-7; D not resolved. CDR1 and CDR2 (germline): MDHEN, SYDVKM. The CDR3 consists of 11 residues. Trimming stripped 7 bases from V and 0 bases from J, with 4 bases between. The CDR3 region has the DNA TGTGCCAGCACCGGCTCCTACGAGCAGTACTTC. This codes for CASTGSYEQYF.